This paragraph reports one TCR beta chain. Antigen specificity is unknown. V was clipped by 3 bases and J by 5 bases, with 8 bases between them. Per germline, CDR1 SNHLY and CDR2 FYNNEI. The CDR3 runs 14 residues. The sample belongs to a study of cytomegalovirus exposure and HLA in healthy donors. 60 Vbeta and 13 Jbeta primers were used in PCR. Sequencing was performed with immunoSEQ multiplex PCR; in TCRdb, only in-frame clones are kept and a portion is missing. This table has around 150,000 clones, around 82% appearing once. Study-wide findings and caveats: Indistinguishability led to the exclusion of some V segments, TRBV6-2 and TRBV6-3 included.

The TCR sequence derives from a man aged 35 to 55 in good health and CMV-seropositive. Sequencing was done on a sample of PBMCs. This rearrangement joins TRBV2 to TRBJ1-6; no clear D gene. The CDR3 DNA reads TGTGCCAGCAGTGATTATCGCGATAATTCACCCCTCCACTTT. As protein: CASSDYRDNSPLHF.